This TCR beta chain was identified during a study of blood T cell repertoires in COVID-19. In the study overall: The study drew acute and convalescent COVID-19 samples from the United States, Italy and Spain. PBMCs, B-cell-depleted T cells, or T cells provided the cDNA or gDNA that made up the material.

This CDR3 comprises 16 residues. Trimming took 3 bases from V and 9 from J; bases not matched to a gene: 6. Germline CDR1 is SGHTA and CDR2 is FQGTGA. Original data processing: The assay estimated nucleated cells by amplifying reference gene primers. The repertoire was sequenced with immunoSEQ multiplex PCR; TCRdb's copy has only in-frame clones and lacks some. D and trimming were read from the DNA, whereas the V and J calls and clone size are those reported in that table. The sample shows about 130,000 clones, roughly 85% of them seen only once. Input material: peripheral blood. The sequence derives from a woman aged 80 or over with acute or convalescent COVID-19. V and J are TRBV7-3 and TRBJ2-1, with 15 bases lining up with TRBD2. DNA of the CDR3: TGTGCCAGCAGCTTGCTCGGGACTAGCGGGGGGATTGAGCAGTTCTTC. This encodes CASSLLGTSGGIEQFF.